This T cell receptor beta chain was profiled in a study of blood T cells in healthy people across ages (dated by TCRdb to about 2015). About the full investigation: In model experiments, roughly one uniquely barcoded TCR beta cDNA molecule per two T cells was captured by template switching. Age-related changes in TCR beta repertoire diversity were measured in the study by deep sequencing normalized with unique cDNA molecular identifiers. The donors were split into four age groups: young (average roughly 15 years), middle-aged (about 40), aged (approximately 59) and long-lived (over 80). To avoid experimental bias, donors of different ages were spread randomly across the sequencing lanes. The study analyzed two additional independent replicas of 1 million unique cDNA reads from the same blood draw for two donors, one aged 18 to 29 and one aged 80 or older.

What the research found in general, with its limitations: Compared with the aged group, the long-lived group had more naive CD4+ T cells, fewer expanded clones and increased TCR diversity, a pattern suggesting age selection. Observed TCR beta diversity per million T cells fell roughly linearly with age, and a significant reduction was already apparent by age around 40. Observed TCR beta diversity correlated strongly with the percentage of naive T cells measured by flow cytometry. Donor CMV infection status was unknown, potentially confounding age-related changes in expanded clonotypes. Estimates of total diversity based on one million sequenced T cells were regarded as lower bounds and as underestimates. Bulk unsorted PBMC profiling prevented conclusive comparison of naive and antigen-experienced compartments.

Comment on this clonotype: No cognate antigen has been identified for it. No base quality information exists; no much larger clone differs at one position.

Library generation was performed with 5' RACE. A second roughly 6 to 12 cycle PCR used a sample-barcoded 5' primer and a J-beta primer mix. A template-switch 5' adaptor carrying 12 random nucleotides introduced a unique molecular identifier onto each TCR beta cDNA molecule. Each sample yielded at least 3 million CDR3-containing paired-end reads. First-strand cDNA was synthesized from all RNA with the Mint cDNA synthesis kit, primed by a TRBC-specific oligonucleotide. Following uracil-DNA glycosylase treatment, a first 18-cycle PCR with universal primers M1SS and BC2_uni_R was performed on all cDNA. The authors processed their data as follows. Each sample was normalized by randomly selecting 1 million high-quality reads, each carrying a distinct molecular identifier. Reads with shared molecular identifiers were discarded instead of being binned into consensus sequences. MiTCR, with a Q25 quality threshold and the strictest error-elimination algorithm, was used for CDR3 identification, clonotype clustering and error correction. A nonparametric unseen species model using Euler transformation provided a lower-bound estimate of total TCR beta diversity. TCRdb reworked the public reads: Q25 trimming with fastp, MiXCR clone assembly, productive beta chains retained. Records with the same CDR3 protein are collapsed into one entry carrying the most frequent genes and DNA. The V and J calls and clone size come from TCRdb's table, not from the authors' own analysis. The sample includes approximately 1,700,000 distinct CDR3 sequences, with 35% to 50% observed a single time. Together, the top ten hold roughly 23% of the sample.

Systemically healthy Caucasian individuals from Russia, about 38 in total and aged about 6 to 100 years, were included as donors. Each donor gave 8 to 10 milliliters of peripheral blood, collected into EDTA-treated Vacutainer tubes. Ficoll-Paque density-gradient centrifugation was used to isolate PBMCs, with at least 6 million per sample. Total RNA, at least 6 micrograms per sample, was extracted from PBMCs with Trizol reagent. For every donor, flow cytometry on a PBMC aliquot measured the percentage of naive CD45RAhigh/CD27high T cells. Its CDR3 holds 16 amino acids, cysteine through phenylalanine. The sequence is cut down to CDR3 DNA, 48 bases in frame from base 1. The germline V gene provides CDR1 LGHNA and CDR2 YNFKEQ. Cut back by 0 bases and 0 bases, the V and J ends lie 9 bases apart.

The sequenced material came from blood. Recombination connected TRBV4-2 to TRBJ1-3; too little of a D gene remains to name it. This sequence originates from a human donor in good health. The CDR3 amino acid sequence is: CASSQDGPGSGNTIYF. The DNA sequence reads TGTGCCAGCAGCCAAGACGGCCCCGGCTCTGGAAACACCATATATTTT.